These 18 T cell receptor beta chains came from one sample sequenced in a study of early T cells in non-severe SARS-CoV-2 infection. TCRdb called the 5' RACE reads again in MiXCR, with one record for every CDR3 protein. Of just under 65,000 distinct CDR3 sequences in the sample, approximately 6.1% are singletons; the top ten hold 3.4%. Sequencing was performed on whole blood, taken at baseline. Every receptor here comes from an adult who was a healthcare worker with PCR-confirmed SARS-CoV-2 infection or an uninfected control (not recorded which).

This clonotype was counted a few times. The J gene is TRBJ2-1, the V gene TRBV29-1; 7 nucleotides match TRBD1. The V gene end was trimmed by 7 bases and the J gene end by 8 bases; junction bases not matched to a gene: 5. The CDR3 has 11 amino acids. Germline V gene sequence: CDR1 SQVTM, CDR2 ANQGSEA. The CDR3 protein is CSGQGPHEQFF. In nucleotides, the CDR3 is TGCAGCGGACAGGGCCCCCATGAGCAGTTCTTC.

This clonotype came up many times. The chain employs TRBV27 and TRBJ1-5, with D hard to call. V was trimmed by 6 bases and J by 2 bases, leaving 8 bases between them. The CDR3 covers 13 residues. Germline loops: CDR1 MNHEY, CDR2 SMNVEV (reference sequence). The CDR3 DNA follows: TGTGCCAGCAGGCCTCTTGGCAATCAGCCCCAGCATTTT. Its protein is CASRPLGNQPQHF.

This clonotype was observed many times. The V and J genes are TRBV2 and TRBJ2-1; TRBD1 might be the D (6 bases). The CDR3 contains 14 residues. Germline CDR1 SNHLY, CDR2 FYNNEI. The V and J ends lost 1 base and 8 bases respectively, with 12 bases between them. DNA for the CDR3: TGTGCCAGCAGTGAAGGAGGGGGTCTGGATGAGCAGTTCTTC. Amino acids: CASSEGGGLDEQFF.

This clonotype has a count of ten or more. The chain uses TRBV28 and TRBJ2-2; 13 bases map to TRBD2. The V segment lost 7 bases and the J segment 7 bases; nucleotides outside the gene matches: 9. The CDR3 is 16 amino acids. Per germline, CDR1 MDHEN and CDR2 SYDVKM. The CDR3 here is CASTTGTSGKVGELFF. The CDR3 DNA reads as TGTGCCAGCACTACGGGGACTAGCGGGAAAGTCGGGGAGCTGTTTTTT.

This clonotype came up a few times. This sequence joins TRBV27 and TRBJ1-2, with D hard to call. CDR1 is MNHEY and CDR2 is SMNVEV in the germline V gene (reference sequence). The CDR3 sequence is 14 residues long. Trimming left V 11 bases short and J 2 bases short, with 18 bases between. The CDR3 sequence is CASRSEVTNYGYTF. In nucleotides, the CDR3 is TGTGCCTCCCGCTCCGAGGTGACAAACTATGGCTACACCTTC.

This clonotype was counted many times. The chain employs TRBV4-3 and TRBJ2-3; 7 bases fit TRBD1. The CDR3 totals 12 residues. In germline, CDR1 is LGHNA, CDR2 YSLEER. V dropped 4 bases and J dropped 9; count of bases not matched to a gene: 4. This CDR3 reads CASSRDRETQYF. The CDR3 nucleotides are TGCGCCAGCAGCCGAGACAGGGAAACGCAGTATTTT.

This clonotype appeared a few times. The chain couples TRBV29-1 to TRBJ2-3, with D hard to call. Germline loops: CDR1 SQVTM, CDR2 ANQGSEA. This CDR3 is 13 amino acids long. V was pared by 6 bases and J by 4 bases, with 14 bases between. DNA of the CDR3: TGCAGCGTAAAGGGATCGGGCCCAGATACGCAGTATTTT. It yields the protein CSVKGSGPDTQYF.

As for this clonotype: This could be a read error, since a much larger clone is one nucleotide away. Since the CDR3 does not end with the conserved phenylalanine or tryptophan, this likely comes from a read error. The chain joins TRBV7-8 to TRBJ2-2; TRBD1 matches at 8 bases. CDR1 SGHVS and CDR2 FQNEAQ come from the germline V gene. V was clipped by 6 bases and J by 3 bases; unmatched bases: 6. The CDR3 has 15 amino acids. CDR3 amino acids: CASRKQGGHTGELFL. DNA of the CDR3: TGTGCCAGCAGAAAACAGGGGGGACACACCGGGGAGCTGTTTTTG.

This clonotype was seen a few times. The CDR3 DNA reads TGCAGTGCTAGAGTGATAGCGGGAGGTGGGGCAAACATTCAGTACTTC. It yields the protein CSARVIAGGGANIQYF. The chain has TRBV20-1 and TRBJ2-4, with 10 bases lining up with TRBD2. CDR1 and CDR2 (germline): DFQATT, SNEGSKA (reference sequence). The CDR3 length is 16 residues. V lost 1 base, J lost 6 bases, and 9 bases stayed unmatched.

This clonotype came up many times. For the CDR3, the DNA is TGTGCCAGCACTCAGAGGGACGCTAACTATGGCTACACCTTC. This sequence encodes CASTQRDANYGYTF. The gene calls are TRBV2 and TRBJ1-2; D is possibly TRBD1 (5 bases). Trimming stripped 7 bases from V and 0 bases from J, with 12 bases between. Germline V gene lookup returns CDR1 SNHLY and CDR2 FYNNEI. This CDR3 has 14 amino acids.

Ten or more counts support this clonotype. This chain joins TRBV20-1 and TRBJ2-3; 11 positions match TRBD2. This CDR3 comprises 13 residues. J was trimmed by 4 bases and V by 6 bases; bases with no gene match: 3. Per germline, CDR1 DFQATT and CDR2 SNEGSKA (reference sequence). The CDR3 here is CSARTSGSDTQYF. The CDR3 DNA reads TGCAGTGCAAGGACTAGCGGGTCAGATACGCAGTATTTT.

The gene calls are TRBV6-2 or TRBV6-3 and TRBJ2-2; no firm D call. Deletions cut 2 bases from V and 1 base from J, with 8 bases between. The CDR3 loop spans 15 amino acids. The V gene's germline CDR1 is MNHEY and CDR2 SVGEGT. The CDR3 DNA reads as TGTGCCAGCAGTTACGACTGGCAGAACACCGGGGAGCTGTTTTTT. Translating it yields CASSYDWQNTGELFF.

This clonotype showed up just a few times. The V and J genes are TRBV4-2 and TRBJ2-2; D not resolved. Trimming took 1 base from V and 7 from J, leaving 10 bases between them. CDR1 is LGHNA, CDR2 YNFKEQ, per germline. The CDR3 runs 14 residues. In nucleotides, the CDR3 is TGTGCCAGCAGCCAAGGCTTTTCGGACGGGGAGCTGTTTTTT. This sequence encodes CASSQGFSDGELFF.

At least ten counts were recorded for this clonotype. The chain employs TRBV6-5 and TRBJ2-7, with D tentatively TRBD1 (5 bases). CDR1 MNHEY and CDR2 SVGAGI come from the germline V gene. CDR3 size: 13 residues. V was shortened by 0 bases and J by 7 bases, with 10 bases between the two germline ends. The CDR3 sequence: CASSYSGAREQYF. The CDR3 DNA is TGTGCCAGCAGTTACTCTGGGGCGCGGGAGCAGTACTTC.

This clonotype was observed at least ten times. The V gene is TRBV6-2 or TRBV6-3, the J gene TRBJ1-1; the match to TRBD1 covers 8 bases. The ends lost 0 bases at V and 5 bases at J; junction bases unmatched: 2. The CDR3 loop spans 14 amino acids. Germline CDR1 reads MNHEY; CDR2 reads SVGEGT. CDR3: CASSYSTGVTEAFF. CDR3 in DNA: TGTGCCAGCAGTTACTCGACAGGGGTTACTGAAGCTTTCTTT.

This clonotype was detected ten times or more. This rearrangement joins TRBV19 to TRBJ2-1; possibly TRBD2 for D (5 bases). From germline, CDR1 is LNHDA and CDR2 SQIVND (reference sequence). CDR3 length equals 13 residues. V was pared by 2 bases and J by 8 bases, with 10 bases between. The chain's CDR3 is CASSIIGVDEQFF. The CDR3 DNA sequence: TGTGCCAGTAGTATAATCGGGGTTGATGAGCAGTTCTTC.

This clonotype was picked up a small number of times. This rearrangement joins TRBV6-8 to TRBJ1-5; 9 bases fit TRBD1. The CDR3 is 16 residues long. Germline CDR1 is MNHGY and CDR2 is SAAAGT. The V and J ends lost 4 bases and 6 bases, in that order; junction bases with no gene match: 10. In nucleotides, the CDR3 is TGTGCCAGCAGTTCCGGGACAGGGCTTGTGTGTCAGCCCCAGCATTTT. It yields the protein CASSSGTGLVCQPQHF.

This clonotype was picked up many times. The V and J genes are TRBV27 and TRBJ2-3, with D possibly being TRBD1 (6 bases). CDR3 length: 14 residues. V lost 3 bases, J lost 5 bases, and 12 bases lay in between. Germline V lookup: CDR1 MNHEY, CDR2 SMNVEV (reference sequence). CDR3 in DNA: TGTGCCAGCAGTTTGACAGGCTTTTTAGATACGCAGTATTTT. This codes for CASSLTGFLDTQYF.